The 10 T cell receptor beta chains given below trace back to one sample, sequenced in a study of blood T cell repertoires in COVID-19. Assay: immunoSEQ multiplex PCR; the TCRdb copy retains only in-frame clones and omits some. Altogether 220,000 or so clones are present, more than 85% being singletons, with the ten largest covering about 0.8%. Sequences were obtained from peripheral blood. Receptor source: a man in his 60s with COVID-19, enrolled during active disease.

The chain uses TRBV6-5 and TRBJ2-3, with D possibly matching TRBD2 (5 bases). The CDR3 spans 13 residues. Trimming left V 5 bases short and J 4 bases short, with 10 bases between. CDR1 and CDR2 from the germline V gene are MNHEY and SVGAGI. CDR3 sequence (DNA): TGTGCCAGCAGTCGGACTCCTCCAGATACGCAGTATTTT. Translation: CASSRTPPDTQYF.

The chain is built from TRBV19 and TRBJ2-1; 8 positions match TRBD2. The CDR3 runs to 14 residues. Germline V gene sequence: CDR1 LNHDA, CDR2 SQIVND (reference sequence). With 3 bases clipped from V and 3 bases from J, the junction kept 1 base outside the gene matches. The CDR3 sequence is CASSITSGYNEQFF. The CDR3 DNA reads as TGTGCCAGTAGTATCACTAGCGGCTACAATGAGCAGTTCTTC.

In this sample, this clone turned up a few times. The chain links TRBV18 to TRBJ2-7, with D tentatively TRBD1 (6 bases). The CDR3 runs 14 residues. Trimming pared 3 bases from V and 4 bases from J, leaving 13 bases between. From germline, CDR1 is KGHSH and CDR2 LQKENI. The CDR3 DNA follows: TGTGCCAGCTCACCCCGACAGGAGATATACGAGCAGTACTTC. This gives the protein CASSPRQEIYEQYF. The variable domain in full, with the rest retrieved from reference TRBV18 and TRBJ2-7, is NAGVMQNPRHLVRRRGQEARLRCSPMKGHSHVYWYRQLPEEGLKFMVYLQKENIIDESGMPKERFSAEFPKEGPSILRIQQVVRGDSAAYFCASSPRQEIYEQYFGPGTRLTVT.

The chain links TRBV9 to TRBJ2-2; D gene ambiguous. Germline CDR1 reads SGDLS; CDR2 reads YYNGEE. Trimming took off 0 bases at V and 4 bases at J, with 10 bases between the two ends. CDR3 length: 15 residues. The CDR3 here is CASSVATSGTGELFF. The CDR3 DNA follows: TGTGCCAGCAGCGTAGCGACAAGTGGCACCGGGGAGCTGTTTTTT.

CDR3 in DNA: TGTGCCAGCTCTGCAAGGGAGGCAATTTTCAGTGAAGCTTTCTTT. This encodes CASSAREAIFSEAFF. The chain is built from TRBV18 and TRBJ1-1; D is uncertain. Trimming took 6 bases from V and 7 from J, leaving 21 bases between them. Looked up from germline, CDR1 is KGHSH and CDR2 is LQKENI. The CDR3 loop spans 15 amino acids.

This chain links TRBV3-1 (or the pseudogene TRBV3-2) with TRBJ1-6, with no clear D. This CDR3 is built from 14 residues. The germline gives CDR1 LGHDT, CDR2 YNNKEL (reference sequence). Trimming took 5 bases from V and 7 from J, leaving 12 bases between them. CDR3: CASSISRQNSPLHF. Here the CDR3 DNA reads TGTGCCAGCAGCATCTCGCGGCAGAATTCACCCCTCCACTTT.

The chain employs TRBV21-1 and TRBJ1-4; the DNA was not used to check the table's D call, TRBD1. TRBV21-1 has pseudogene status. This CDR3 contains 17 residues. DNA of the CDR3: TGTGCCAGCAGTAGGCTGGACAGGGGAGCGACTAATGAAAAACTGTTTTTT. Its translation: CASSRLDRGATNEKLFF.

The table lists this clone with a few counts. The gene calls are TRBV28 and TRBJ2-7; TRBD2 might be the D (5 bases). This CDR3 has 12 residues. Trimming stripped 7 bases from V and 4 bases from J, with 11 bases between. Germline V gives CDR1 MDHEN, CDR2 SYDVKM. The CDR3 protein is CASKADRYEQYF. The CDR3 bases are TGTGCCAGCAAAGCGGATCGTTACGAGCAGTACTTC.

CDR3 region: CASSLRGGAKYEQYF. In DNA, the CDR3 is TGTGCCAGCAGTTTACGTGGGGGGGCGAAGTACGAGCAGTACTTC. The V and J genes are TRBV28 and TRBJ2-7, with TRBD2 as a possible D gene (7 bases). The ends were cut back, 2 bases at V and 4 bases at J, with 15 bases in the middle. This CDR3 region has 15 residues. The V gene's germline CDR1 is MDHEN and CDR2 SYDVKM.

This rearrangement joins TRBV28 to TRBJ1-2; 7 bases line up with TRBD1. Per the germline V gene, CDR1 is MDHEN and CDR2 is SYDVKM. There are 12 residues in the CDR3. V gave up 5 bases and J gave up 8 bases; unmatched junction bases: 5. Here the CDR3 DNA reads TGTGCCAGCAGTGGGACAGAAAGGGGCTACACCTTC. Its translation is CASSGTERGYTF.